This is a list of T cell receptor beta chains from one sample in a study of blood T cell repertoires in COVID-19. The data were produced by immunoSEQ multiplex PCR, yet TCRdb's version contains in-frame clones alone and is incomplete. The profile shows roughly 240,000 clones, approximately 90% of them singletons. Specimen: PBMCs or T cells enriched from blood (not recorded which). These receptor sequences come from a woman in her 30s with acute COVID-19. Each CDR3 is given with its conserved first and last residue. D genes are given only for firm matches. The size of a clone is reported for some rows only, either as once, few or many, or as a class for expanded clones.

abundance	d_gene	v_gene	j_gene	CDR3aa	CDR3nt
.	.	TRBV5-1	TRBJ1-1	CASSFGVVNTEAFF	TGCGCCAGCAGCTTTGGAGTAGTGAACACTGAAGCTTTCTTT
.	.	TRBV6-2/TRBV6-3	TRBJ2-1	CASSLLLRGPGGEQFF	TGTGCCAGCAGCCTCCTTTTGCGGGGCCCGGGCGGTGAGCAGTTCTTC
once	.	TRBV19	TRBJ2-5	CASSIREEETQYF	TGTGCCAGTAGTATCAGGGAAGAGGAGACCCAGTACTTC
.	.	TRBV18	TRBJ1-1	CASSPRQGESFF	TGTGCCAGCTCACCACGGCAGGGTGAATCTTTCTTT
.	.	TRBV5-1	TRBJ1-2	CASSFDRNYGYTF	TGCGCCAGCAGCTTCGACAGAAACTATGGCTACACCTTC
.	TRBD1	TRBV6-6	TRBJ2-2	CASRRDSWRTGELFF	TGTGCCAGCAGAAGGGACAGTTGGAGGACCGGGGAGCTGTTTTTT
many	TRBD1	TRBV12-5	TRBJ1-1	CASDGQGRTEAFF	TGTGCTAGTGACGGACAGGGTCGGACTGAAGCTTTCTTT
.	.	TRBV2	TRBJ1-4	CAGLSGVEKLFF	TGTGCCGGGCTATCGGGGGTTGAAAAACTGTTTTTT
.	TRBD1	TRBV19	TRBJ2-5	CASTKKGASSETQYF	TGTGCCAGTACCAAAAAGGGGGCTAGCTCGGAGACCCAGTACTTC
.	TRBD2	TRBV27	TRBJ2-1	CASKRGLAGGDSYNEQFF	TGTGCCAGCAAGCGGGGATTAGCGGGGGGCGACTCCTACAATGAGCAGTTCTTC
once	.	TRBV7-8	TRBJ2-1	CASSLGLDDNEQFF	TGTGCCAGCAGCTTAGGGCTAGACGACAATGAGCAGTTCTTC
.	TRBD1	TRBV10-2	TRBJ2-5	CASRTGEETQYF	TGCGCCAGCAGGACAGGGGAAGAGACCCAGTACTTC
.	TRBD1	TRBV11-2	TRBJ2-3	CASSPGDSHTDTQYF	TGTGCCAGCAGTCCCGGGGACAGCCACACAGATACGCAGTATTTT
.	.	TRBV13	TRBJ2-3	CASSFRGSTDTQYF	TGTGCCAGCAGCTTTAGGGGTAGCACAGATACGCAGTATTTT
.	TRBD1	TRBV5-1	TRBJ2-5	CASSRDRGYQETQYF	TGCGCCAGCAGCCGAGACAGGGGATACCAAGAGACCCAGTACTTC
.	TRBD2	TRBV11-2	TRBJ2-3	CASSPGLATDTQYF	TGTGCCAGCAGCCCGGGACTAGCGACAGATACGCAGTATTTT
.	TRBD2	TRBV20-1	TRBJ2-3	CSASPLAGVSTDTQYF	TGCAGTGCTAGTCCCCTAGCGGGGGTTAGCACAGATACGCAGTATTTT
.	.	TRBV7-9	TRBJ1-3	CGSAATMANTIYF	TGTGGCTCAGCGGCAACAATGGCAAACACCATATATTTT
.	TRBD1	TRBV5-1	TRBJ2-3	CASSLEAGTGIRPDTQYF	TGCGCCAGCAGCTTGGAGGCCGGGACAGGGATTCGACCAGATACGCAGTATTTT
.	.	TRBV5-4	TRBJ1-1	CASSFPLGLENTEAFF	TGTGCCAGCAGCTTCCCCCTTGGACTGGAGAACACTGAAGCTTTCTTT
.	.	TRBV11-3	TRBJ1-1	CASSLGLSSEAFF	TGTGCCAGCAGCTTAGGTCTTTCCTCTGAAGCTTTCTTT
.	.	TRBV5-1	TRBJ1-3	CASSLEDGNTIYF	TGCGCCAGCAGCTTGGAAGACGGGAACACCATATATTTT
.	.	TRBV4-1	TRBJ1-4	CASSQRVGGVGEKLFF	TGCGCCAGCAGCCAAAGGGTCGGGGGAGTCGGTGAAAAACTGTTTTTT
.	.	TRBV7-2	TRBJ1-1	CASSFRVHTEAFF	TGTGCCAGCAGCTTCAGGGTTCACACTGAAGCTTTCTTT
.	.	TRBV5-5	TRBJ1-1	CASSFREVNTEAFF	TGTGCCAGCAGCTTCAGAGAGGTCAACACTGAAGCTTTCTTT
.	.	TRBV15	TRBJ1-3	CATSRETFTGHFSRNTIYF	TGTGCCACCAGCAGAGAAACATTTACCGGACACTTTTCTAGAAACACCATATATTTT
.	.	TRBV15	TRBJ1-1	CATSRAGGAGAFF	TGTGCCACCAGCAGAGCGGGGGGGGCTGGAGCTTTCTTT
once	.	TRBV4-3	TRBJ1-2	CASSQDATGNNYGYTF	TGCGCCAGCAGCCAAGACGCTACAGGGAATAACTATGGCTACACCTTC
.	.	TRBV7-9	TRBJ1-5	CASSFYRVGERDYQPQHF	TGTGCCAGCAGTTTTTACAGAGTGGGGGAGAGGGACTATCAGCCCCAGCATTTT
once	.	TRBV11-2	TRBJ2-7	CASSLSRRGGEQYF	TGTGCCAGCAGCTTAAGTCGGCGCGGAGGAGAGCAGTACTTC
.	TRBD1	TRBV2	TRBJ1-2	CASSRDRGLANYGYTF	TGTGCCAGCAGTAGGGACAGGGGGCTAGCTAACTATGGCTACACCTTC
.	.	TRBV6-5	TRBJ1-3	CASSYSKGRGGNTIYF	TGTGCCAGCAGTTACTCGAAAGGGAGGGGTGGAAACACCATATATTTT
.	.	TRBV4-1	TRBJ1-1	CASSQDRGDPEAFF	TGCGCCAGCAGCCAAGACAGGGGAGATCCTGAAGCTTTCTTT
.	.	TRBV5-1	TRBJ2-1	CASSPGLSVINEQFF	TGCGCCAGCAGCCCGGGACTCTCCGTGATCAATGAGCAGTTCTTC
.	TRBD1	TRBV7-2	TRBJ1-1	CASSLARGTGGKVTEAFF	TGTGCCAGCAGCTTAGCGCGTGGGACAGGGGGTAAGGTGACTGAAGCTTTCTTT
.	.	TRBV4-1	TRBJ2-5	CASSQVLAVETQYF	TGCGCCAGCAGCCAAGTCCTGGCAGTAGAGACCCAGTACTTC
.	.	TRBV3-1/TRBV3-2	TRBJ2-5	CASSQEGGLKTQYF	TGTGCCAGCAGCCAAGAGGGGGGGCTAAAGACCCAGTACTTC
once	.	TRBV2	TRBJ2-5	CASSKDTAETQYF	TGTGCCAGCAGCAAGGACACCGCGGAGACCCAGTACTTC
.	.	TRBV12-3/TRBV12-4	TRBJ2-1	CASSLRRSDEQFF	TGTGCCAGCAGTTTAAGACGTAGCGATGAGCAGTTCTTC
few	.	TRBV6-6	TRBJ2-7	CASSLTGYYEQYF	TGTGCCAGCAGCTTAACAGGGTACTACGAGCAGTACTTC
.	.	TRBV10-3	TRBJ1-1	CAISASGSPEEAFF	TGTGCCATCAGTGCAAGCGGGAGTCCCGAAGAAGCTTTCTTT
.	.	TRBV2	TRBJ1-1	CASSHRVTEAFF	TGTGCCAGCAGTCACCGAGTGACTGAAGCTTTCTTT
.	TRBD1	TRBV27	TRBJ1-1	CASSFGTGGTEAFF	TGTGCCAGCAGTTTCGGGACAGGTGGGACTGAAGCTTTCTTT
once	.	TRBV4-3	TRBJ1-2	CASSQETADGYTF	TGCGCCAGCAGCCAAGAAACAGCCGATGGCTACACCTTC
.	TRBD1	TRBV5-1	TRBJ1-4	CASSTGQGSEKLFF	TGCGCCAGCAGCACGGGACAGGGGAGCGAAAAACTGTTTTTT
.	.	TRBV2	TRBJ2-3	CASSEEVASTDTQYF	TGTGCCAGCAGTGAAGAGGTAGCCAGCACAGATACGCAGTATTTT
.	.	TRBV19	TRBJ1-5	CASSFRTVTDQPQHF	TGTGCCAGTAGTTTCCGGACAGTGACGGACCAGCCCCAGCATTTT
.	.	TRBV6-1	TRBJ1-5	CASSEHVTAPRNQPQHF	TGTGCCAGCAGTGAACATGTGACAGCTCCTCGCAATCAGCCCCAGCATTTT
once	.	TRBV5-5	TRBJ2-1	CASSLDVGASSYNEQFF	TGTGCCAGCAGCTTGGACGTAGGGGCCAGCTCCTACAATGAGCAGTTCTTC
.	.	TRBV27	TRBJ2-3	CASSEADTQYF	TGTGCCAGCAGTGAGGCGGATACGCAGTATTTT
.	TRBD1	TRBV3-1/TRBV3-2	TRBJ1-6	CASRQQGQLNSPLHF	TGTGCCAGCAGACAACAGGGACAGTTAAATTCACCCCTCCACTTT
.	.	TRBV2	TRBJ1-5	CASRGQGNQPQHF	TGTGCCAGCAGGGGCCAAGGCAATCAGCCCCAGCATTTT
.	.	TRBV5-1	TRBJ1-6	CASSLETANNSPLHF	TGCGCCAGCAGCTTGGAAACAGCTAATAATTCACCCCTCCACTTT
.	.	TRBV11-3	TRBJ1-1	CASSLGPGDTEAFF	TGTGCCAGCAGCTTAGGTCCAGGGGACACTGAAGCTTTCTTT
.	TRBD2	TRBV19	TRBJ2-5	CASSTSSGGLLQETQYF	TGTGCCAGTAGTACTTCGAGCGGGGGGCTCCTCCAGGAGACCCAGTACTTC
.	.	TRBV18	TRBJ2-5	CASSGQGPQYF	TGTGCCAGCTCTGGTCAGGGGCCCCAGTACTTC
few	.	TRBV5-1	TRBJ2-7	CASSSAAGYEQYF	TGCGCCAGCAGCTCTGCTGCGGGCTACGAGCAGTACTTC
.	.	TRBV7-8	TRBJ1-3	CASSLWGGPDSGNTIYF	TGTGCCAGCAGCTTATGGGGAGGACCGGACTCTGGAAACACCATATATTTT
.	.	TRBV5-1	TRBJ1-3	CASSQGSGNTIYF	TGCGCCAGCAGTCAGGGCTCTGGAAACACCATATATTTT